The clone carrying this TCR beta chain occurred many times. The target antigen is unknown. This CDR3 contains 15 residues. Looked up from germline, CDR1 is SGHTA and CDR2 is FQGTGA. Trimming took 4 bases from V and 3 from J, leaving 16 bases between them. Documented time point: persistent/refractory GD, antithyroid drugs over 5 years with positive TRAb. Isolated PBMC RNA provided the starting material for the TCR library. Patients were from an endocrinology department in Xi'an, China. EDTA tubes collected 7.5 to 9.5 milliliters of peripheral blood. These data come from a study of regulatory T cells in long-lasting Graves disease. Findings and limits, study-wide: Preferential use of TRBV28, TRBJ1-2 and TRBJ2-5 was seen in persistent disease. Persistent Graves' patients showed less TCR diversity than newly diagnosed patients showed.

Researchers made TCR beta libraries by using iRepertoire HTBI primers and running Arm-PCR on CDR3 regions. A single record per CDR3 protein comes from TCRdb applying MiXCR to the multiplex PCR reads. Of under 500,000 distinct CDR3 sequences listed, less than 25% are singletons. This material consisted of peripheral blood mononuclear cells (PBMCs), taken when the disease was refractory, from a patient treated with antithyroid drugs. This sequence originates from a female donor with Graves disease. This chain connects TRBV7-3 to TRBJ2-7, with D possibly TRBD2 on 6 matching bases. The CDR3 region is CASSSLAGRIYEQYF. CDR3 coding DNA: TGTGCCAGCAGCTCCCTCGCAGGGAGGATCTACGAGCAGTACTTC.